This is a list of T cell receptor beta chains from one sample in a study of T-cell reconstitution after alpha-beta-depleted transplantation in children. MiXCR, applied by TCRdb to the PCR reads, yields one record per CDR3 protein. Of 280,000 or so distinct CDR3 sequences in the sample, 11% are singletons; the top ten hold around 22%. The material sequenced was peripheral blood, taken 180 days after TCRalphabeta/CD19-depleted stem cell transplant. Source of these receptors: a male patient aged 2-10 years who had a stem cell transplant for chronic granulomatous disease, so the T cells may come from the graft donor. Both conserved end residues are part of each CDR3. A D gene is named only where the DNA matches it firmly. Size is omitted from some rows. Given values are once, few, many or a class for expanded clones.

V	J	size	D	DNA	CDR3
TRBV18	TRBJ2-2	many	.	TGTGCCAGCTCACCGGACATCTCGAACACCGGGGAGCTGTTTTTT	CASSPDISNTGELFF
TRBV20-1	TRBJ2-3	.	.	TGCAGTGCTACAGGACTCCTTAACACAGATACGCAGTATTTT	CSATGLLNTDTQYF
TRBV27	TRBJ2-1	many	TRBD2	TGTGCCAGCAGTTCACTAGCGGGGGTCCGAGGCAATGAGCAGTTCTTC	CASSSLAGVRGNEQFF
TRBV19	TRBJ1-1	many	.	TGTGCCAGTGGCGGATCGATGAACACTGAAGCTTTCTTT	CASGGSMNTEAFF
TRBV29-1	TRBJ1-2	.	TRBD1	TGCAGCGTTTATGGCTGGACAGGGGAAGTACACGGCTACACCTTC	CSVYGWTGEVHGYTF
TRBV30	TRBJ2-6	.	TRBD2	TGTGCCTGGAGTGGCCGACTAGCGGGAGGGCCTGGGGCCAACGTCCTGACTTTC	CAWSGRLAGGPGANVLTF
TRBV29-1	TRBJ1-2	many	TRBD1	TGCAGCGTACCCGACCGGGACAGGGAAAAGGGATCTAACTATGGCTACACCTTC	CSVPDRDREKGSNYGYTF
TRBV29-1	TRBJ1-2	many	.	TGCAGCGTTGTGGGGGACGGCTACACCTTC	CSVVGDGYTF
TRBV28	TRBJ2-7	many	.	TGTGCCAGCCACAGCCGAAGCTCCTACGAGCAGTACTTC	CASHSRSSYEQYF
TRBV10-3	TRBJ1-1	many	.	TGTGCCATCAGTGACTATTTGAACACTGAAGCTTTCTTT	CAISDYLNTEAFF
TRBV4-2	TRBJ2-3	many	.	TGTGCCAGCAGCCAACAACTGGCGTTAAGCACAGATACGCAGTATTTT	CASSQQLALSTDTQYF
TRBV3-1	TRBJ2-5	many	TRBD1	TGTGCCAGCAGCCAAACCAGGACAGGGGGAGAGACCCAGTACTTC	CASSQTRTGGETQYF
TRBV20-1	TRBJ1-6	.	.	TGCAGTGCTAGGGGGGAGGGATTCTACTATAATTCACCCCTCCACTTT	CSARGEGFYYNSPLHF
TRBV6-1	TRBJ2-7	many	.	TGTGCCAGCAGTGAGTCCCCAACGGGAGAGTACGAGCAGTACTTC	CASSESPTGEYEQYF
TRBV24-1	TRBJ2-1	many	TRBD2	TGTGCCACCAGTGGACCGGGACTAGCGGGAGGTTCCTACAATGAGCAGTTCTTC	CATSGPGLAGGSYNEQFF
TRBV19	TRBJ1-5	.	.	TGTGCCAGTAGTATCTGGGGCGACAATCAGCCCCAGCATTTT	CASSIWGDNQPQHF
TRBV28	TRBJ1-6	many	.	TGTGCCAGCAGTTTAAGCGGGTCGGATAATTCACCCCTCCACTTT	CASSLSGSDNSPLHF
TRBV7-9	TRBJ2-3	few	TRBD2	TGTGCCAGCAGCTCGACGGGACTAGAAGGGGGTACGCAGTATTTT	CASSSTGLEGGTQYF
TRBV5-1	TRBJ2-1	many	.	TGCGCCAGCAGCTTGGACAGGGGGGGGTTGTTTGAGCAGTTCTTC	CASSLDRGGLFEQFF
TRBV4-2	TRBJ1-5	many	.	TGTGCCAGCAGCCAAGACGGAGATCAGCCCCAGCATTTT	CASSQDGDQPQHF
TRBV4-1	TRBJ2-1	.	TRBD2	TGCGCCAGCAGCCAAGATCGGGCGGGAGGGTTCCGAGGTGAGCAGTTCTTC	CASSQDRAGGFRGEQFF
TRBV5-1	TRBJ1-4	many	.	TGCGCCAGCAGGGAGAGTGAAAAACTGTTTTTT	CASRESEKLFF
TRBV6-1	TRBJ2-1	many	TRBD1	TGTGCCAGCAGGAGGACAGGGAGCTCCTACAATGAGCAGTTCTTC	CASRRTGSSYNEQFF